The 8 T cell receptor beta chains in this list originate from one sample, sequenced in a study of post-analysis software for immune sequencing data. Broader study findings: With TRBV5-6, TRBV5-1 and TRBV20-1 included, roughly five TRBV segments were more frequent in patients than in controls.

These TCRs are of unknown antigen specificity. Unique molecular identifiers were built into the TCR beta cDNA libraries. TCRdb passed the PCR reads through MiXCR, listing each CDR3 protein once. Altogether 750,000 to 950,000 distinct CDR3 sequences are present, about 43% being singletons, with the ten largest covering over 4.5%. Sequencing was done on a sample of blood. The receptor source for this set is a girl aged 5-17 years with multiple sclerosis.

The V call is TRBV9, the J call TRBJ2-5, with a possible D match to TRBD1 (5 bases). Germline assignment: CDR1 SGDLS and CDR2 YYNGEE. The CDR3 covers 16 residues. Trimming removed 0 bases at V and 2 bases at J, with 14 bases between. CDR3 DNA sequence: TGTGCCAGCAGCGTAGGACAGCAGATTATACAAGAGACCCAGTACTTC. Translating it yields CASSVGQQIIQETQYF.

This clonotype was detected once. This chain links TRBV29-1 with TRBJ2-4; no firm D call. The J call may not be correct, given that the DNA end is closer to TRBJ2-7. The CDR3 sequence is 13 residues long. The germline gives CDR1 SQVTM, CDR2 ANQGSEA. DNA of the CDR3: TGCAGCGTTGAGGGTATGGTTCCCTACGAGCAGTACTTC. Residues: CSVEGMVPYEQYF.

Here the CDR3 DNA reads TGTGCCAGCAGTGAATATTACGGAGCCTACAATGAGCAGTTCTTC. It codes for CASSEYYGAYNEQFF. The chain links TRBV25-1 to TRBJ2-1; D is unresolved. The germline V gene encodes CDR1 MGHDK and CDR2 SYGVNS. Trimming removed 0 bases from V and 2 bases from J, with 8 bases in between. The CDR3 length is 15 residues.

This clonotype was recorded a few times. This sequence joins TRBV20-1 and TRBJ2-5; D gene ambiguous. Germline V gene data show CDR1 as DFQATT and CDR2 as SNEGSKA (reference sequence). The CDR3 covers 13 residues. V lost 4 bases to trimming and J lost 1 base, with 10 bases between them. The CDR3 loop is CSAIVGGQETQYF. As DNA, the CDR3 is TGCAGTGCTATCGTCGGCGGCCAAGAGACCCAGTACTTC.

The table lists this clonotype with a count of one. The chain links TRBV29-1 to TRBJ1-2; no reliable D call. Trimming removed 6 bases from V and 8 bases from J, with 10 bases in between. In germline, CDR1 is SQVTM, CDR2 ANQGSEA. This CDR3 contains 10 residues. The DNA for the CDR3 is TGCAGCGTCTTTTCGGGCGGCTACACCTTC. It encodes CSVFSGGYTF.

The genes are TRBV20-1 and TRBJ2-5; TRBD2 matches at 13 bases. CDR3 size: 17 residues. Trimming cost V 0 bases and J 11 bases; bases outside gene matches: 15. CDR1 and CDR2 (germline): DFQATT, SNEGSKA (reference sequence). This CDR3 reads CSARDGTSGIVYNEQYF. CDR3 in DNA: TGCAGTGCTAGAGACGGGACTAGCGGGATAGTCTACAATGAGCAGTACTTC.

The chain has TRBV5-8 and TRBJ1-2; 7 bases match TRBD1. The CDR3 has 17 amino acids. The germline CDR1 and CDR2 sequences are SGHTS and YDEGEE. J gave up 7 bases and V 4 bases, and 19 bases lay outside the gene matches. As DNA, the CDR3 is TGTGCCAGCAGCCCCGCAGGGGGAAGGGCGGCTTGGACTGGCTACACCTTC. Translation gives CASSPAGGRAAWTGYTF.

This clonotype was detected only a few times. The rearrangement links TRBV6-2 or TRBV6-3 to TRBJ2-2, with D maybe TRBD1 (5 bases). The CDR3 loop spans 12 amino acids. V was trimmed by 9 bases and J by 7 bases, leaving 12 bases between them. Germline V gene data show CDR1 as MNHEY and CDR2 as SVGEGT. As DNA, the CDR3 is TGTGCCAGTCGTTCCCAGGGCGGGGAGCTGTTTTTT. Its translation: CASRSQGGELFF.